This entry concerns a single T cell receptor (beta chain). The sample comes from a study of control samples from healthy donors and cancer patients. The table came from immunoSEQ multiplex PCR; TCRdb's copy has only in-frame clones and leaves some out. The table includes 15,000 or so clones, around 87% detected once. Germline CDR1 is MGHRA and CDR2 is YSYEKL. The length of the CDR3 is 15 residues. The V segment lost 1 base and the J segment 2 bases; nucleotides outside the gene matches: 5. The chain links TRBV4-1 to TRBJ2-7, with 7 bases that match TRBD2. The sequenced sample was PBMCs. The clonotype originates from a woman between 70 and 85 years old with colorectal cancer. CDR3 region: CASSQGREGTYEQYF. The CDR3 DNA reads as TGCGCCAGCAGCCAAGGCAGGGAGGGAACCTACGAGCAGTACTTC.